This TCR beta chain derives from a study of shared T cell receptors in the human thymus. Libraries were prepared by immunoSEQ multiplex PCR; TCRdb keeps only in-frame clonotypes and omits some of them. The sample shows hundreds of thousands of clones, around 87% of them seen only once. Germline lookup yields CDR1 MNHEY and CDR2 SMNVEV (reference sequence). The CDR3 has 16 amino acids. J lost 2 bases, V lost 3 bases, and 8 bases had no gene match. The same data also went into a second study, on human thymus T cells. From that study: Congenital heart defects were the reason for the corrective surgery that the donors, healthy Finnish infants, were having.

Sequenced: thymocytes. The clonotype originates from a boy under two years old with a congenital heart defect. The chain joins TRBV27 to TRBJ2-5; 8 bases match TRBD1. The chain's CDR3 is CASSFSGQALQETQYF. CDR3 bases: TGTGCCAGCAGTTTTTCGGGACAGGCGTTACAAGAGACCCAGTACTTC.